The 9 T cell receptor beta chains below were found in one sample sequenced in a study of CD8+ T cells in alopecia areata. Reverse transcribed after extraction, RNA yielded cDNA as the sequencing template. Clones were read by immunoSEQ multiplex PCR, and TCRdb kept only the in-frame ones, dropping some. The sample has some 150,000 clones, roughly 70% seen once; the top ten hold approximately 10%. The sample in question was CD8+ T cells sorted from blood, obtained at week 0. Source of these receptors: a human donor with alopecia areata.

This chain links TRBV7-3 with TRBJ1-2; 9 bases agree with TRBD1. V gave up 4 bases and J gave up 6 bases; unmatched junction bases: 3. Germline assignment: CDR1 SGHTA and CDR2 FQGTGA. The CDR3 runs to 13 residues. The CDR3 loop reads CASSSGTGNGYTF. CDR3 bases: TGTGCCAGCAGCTCGGGGACAGGGAATGGCTACACCTTC.

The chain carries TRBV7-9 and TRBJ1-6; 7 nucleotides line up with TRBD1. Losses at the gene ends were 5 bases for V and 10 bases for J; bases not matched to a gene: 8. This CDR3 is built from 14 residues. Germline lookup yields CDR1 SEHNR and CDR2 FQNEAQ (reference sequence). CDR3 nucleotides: TGTGCCAGCAGCGACGCAGGGGGTCCGTCACCCCTCCACTTT. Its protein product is CASSDAGGPSPLHF.

The CDR3 spells CASSFQGPYEQYF. As DNA, the CDR3 is TGCGCCAGCAGCTTCCAGGGACCCTACGAGCAGTACTTC. The J gene is TRBJ2-7, the V gene TRBV5-1, with D perhaps matching TRBD1 or TRBD2 (5 bases each). V shed 2 bases and J shed 2 bases, with 8 bases lying between them. The germline CDR1 and CDR2 sequences are SGHRS and YFSETQ. CDR3 length equals 13 residues.

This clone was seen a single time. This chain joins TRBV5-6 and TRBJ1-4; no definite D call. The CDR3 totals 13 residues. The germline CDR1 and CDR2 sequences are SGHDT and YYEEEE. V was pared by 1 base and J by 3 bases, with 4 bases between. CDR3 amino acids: CASSLSANEKLFF. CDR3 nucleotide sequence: TGTGCCAGCAGCTTGTCGGCTAATGAAAAACTGTTTTTT.

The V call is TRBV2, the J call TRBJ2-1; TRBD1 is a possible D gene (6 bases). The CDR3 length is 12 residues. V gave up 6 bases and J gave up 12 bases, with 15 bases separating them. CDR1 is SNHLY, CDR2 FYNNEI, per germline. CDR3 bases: TGTGCCAGCAGACCCTCAGGGGATGGGCAGTTCTTC. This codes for CASRPSGDGQFF.

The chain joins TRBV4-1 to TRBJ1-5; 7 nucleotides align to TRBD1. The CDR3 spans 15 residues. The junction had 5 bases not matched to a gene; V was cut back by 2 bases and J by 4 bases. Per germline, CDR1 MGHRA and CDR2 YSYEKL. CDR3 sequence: CASSQPGTANQPQHF. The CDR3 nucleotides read TGCGCCAGCAGCCAACCAGGGACAGCAAATCAGCCCCAGCATTTT.

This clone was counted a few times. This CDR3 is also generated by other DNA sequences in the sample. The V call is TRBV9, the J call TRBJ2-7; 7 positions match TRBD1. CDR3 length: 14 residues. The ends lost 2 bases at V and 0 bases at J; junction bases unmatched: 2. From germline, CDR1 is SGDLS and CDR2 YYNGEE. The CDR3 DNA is TGTGCCAGCAGCGTTGGGGACAGCTCCTACGAGCAGTACTTC. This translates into CASSVGDSSYEQYF.

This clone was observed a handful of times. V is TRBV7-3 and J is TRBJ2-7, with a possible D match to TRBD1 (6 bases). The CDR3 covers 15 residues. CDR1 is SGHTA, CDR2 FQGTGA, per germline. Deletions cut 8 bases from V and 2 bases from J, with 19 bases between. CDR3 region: CASQLSHRDPYEQYF. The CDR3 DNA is TGTGCCAGCCAGCTTAGCCACAGGGACCCCTACGAGCAGTACTTC.

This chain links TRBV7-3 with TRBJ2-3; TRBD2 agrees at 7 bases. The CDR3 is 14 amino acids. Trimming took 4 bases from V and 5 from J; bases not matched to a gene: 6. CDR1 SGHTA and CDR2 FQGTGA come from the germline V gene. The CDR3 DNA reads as TGTGCCAGCAGCTCTCTCACGGGGGGAGATACGCAGTATTTT. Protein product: CASSSLTGGDTQYF.